This TCR beta chain comes out of a study of T cell changes during pregnancy in multiple sclerosis. Germline V CDR1 and CDR2: SNHLY, FYNNEI. CDR3 size: 15 residues. V dropped 4 bases and J dropped 1; count of bases not matched to a gene: 6. The protocol was immunoSEQ multiplex PCR, while the TCRdb copy is restricted to in-frame clones and leaves out a portion. Of 35,000 to 50,000 clones in the sample, approximately 87% are singletons; the top ten hold about 5.1%. This chain connects TRBV2 to TRBJ2-7; 8 bases match TRBD2. This sequence was found in a female donor in good health, enrolled as a control in a pregnancy study. This specimen consisted of peripheral blood, obtained in the second trimester of pregnancy. CDR3: CASSVGRGVSYEQYF. The CDR3 bases are TGTGCCAGCAGTGTGGGGCGGGGGGTTTCCTACGAGCAGTACTTC.